This entry lists 20 T cell receptor beta chains sequenced from one sample in a study of cytomegalovirus exposure and HLA in healthy donors. PCR was performed using 60 Vbeta and 13 Jbeta primers. The protocol was immunoSEQ multiplex PCR, while the TCRdb copy is restricted to in-frame clones and leaves out a portion. The table has roughly 120,000 clones, around 75% seen once. The sequencing sample was made of PBMCs. Receptor source: a woman aged 25 to 39 in good health and CMV-seronegative.

This clone appeared once. The genes are TRBV2 and TRBJ2-5, with a tentative D call TRBD2 (5 bases). Germline CDR1 is SNHLY and CDR2 is FYNNEI. The V gene lost 6 bases and the J gene lost 4 bases, with 18 bases spanning the gap. This CDR3 is built from 15 residues. This CDR3 is CASRLGVVKGETQYF. CDR3 nucleotide sequence: TGTGCCAGCAGACTGGGAGTGGTTAAAGGAGAGACCCAGTACTTC.

The chain carries TRBV10-3 and TRBJ2-7; 8 bases are shared with TRBD1. This CDR3 spans 12 amino acids. Germline loops: CDR1 ENHRY, CDR2 SYGVKD. With V trimmed by 4 bases and J by 5 bases, 1 base remained unmatched. The CDR3, as DNA: TGTGCCATCAGTGTACAGGGGGACGAGCAGTACTTC. Translated: CAISVQGDEQYF.

Remarks on this clone: At one boundary the junction diverges from the germline segment, which might be a read error. V usage is TRBV15 and J usage is TRBJ2-7, with D tentatively TRBD2 (6 bases). Germline V gene lookup returns CDR1 LNHNV and CDR2 YYDKDF (reference sequence). The CDR3 sequence is 13 residues long. For the CDR3, the DNA is TGTGCCACTAGCAGAGATGATCGGGAGGAGCAGTACTTC. The encoded protein is CATSRDDREEQYF.

To note about this clone: The conserved phenylalanine or tryptophan normally closing the CDR3 is absent here, so this likely arose from a read error. Because the CDR3's place on the DNA is in doubt, the DNA is left out and the CDR3 is given as listed by TCRdb. The V and J genes are TRBV29-1 and TRBJ1-2; TRBD1 reflects the table's D call only, with no check against the DNA. Germline lookup yields CDR1 SQVTM and CDR2 ANQGSEA. 8 amino acids form the CDR3, both terminal residues included. The CDR3 region is CSVETAEL.

This clone was counted a single time. The chain joins TRBV5-6 to TRBJ1-3; unclear D gene. This CDR3 comprises 14 residues. The V end was cut by 2 bases, the J end by 4 bases, with 10 bases between. Germline loops: CDR1 SGHDT, CDR2 YYEEEE. The CDR3 region is CASSLAVPGNTIYF. The CDR3 bases are TGTGCCAGCAGCTTAGCTGTTCCCGGAAACACCATATATTTT.

V and J are TRBV29-1 and TRBJ2-2, with 7 bases lining up with TRBD1. Germline V CDR1 and CDR2: SQVTM, ANQGSEA. This CDR3 is 12 amino acids long. The V segment lost 6 bases and the J segment 5 bases; nucleotides outside the gene matches: 3. The CDR3 sequence is CSVPQGTGELFF. CDR3 bases: TGCAGCGTCCCACAGGGGACCGGGGAGCTGTTTTTT.

The chain combines TRBV19 with TRBJ1-3; D remains ambiguous. The V end was cut by 2 bases, the J end by 0 bases, with 11 bases between. Germline V CDR1 and CDR2: LNHDA, SQIVND (reference sequence). CDR3 size: 16 residues. The CDR3 nucleotides read TGTGCCAGTAGTATAACTCACAGCAACTCTGGAAACACCATATATTTT. This gives the protein CASSITHSNSGNTIYF.

The chain couples TRBV30 to TRBJ1-1, with D unclear. The CDR3 is 13 amino acids. Germline values: CDR1 GTSNPN, CDR2 SVGIG (reference sequence). The V end lost 2 bases, the J end lost 0 bases, and 7 bases lay between the germline ends. The CDR3 sequence is CAWSKSVNTEAFF. The CDR3 DNA reads TGTGCCTGGAGTAAATCAGTGAACACTGAAGCTTTCTTT.

The J gene is TRBJ2-2, the V gene TRBV4-2, with D perhaps matching TRBD2 (5 bases). Germline CDR1 reads LGHNA; CDR2 reads YNFKEQ. V was clipped by 0 bases and J by 1 base, with 9 bases between them. The CDR3 loop spans 16 amino acids. In DNA, the CDR3 is TGTGCCAGCAGCCAAGAGGAGGCAGGGAACACCGGGGAGCTGTTTTTT. As protein: CASSQEEAGNTGELFF.

This chain connects TRBV5-6 to TRBJ1-1; D is perhaps TRBD1 (6 bases). CDR1 is SGHDT and CDR2 is YYEEEE in the germline V gene. The length of the CDR3 is 14 residues. Trimming removed 4 bases from V and 2 bases from J, with 12 bases in between. CDR3 nucleotide sequence: TGTGCCAGCAGCCCGTTGGACAGAAACACTGAAGCTTTCTTT. Its protein is CASSPLDRNTEAFF.

This clone is a singleton in its sample. V is TRBV30 and J is TRBJ1-2, with D possibly TRBD1 on 5 matching bases. V was clipped by 5 bases and J by 0 bases, with 10 bases between them. CDR1 and CDR2 from the germline V gene are GTSNPN and SVGIG (reference sequence). The CDR3 spans 13 residues. The CDR3 DNA sequence: TGTGCCTGGGGAGGGGTCTCTAACTATGGCTACACCTTC. Translation gives CAWGGVSNYGYTF.

The chain employs TRBV7-9 and TRBJ1-1, with D tentatively TRBD1 (5 bases). V was trimmed by 5 bases and J by 5 bases, leaving 9 bases between them. The CDR3 is made up of 12 amino acids. CDR1 is SEHNR and CDR2 is FQNEAQ in the germline V gene (reference sequence). In nucleotides, the CDR3 is TGTGCCAGCAGCCGCGGGGGGACTGAAGCTTTCTTT. This translates into CASSRGGTEAFF.

The rearrangement links TRBV7-9 to TRBJ2-5; D might be TRBD1 (6 bases). The CDR3 totals 14 residues. Looked up from germline, CDR1 is SEHNR and CDR2 is FQNEAQ (reference sequence). V lost 4 bases to trimming and J lost 1 base, with 10 bases between them. CDR3 sequence reads: CASSWGQSQETQYF. The DNA of the CDR3 is TGTGCCAGCAGCTGGGGACAATCCCAAGAGACCCAGTACTTC. The full variable domain, completed using reference TRBV7-9 and TRBJ2-5, is DTGVSQNPRHKITKRGQNVTFRCDPISEHNRLYWYRQTLGQGPEFLTYFQNEAQLEKSRLLSDRFSAERPKGSFSTLEIQRTEQGDSAMYLCASSWGQSQETQYFGPGTRLLVL.

The chain has TRBV7-7 and TRBJ2-5, with 10 bases lining up with TRBD1. Germline CDR1 reads SSHAT; CDR2 reads FNYEAQ (reference sequence). With V trimmed by 6 bases and J by 5 bases, 3 bases remained unmatched. The CDR3 covers 13 residues. CDR3 DNA: TGTGCCAGCAGTCCGACAGGGGGCGAGACCCAGTACTTC. Protein: CASSPTGGETQYF.

Only a few counts were recorded for this clone. This chain connects TRBV2 to TRBJ1-5; tentative D call: TRBD1 (5 bases). Trimming cost V 7 bases and J 8 bases, with 15 bases left between them. The germline gives CDR1 SNHLY, CDR2 FYNNEI. CDR3 length equals 13 residues. The CDR3 nucleotides read TGTGCCAGCAAGGACGGCGGGGGGGAGCCCCAGCATTTT. Translated: CASKDGGGEPQHF.

This clone appeared a few times. The CDR3 here is CASSQSRAEAFF. The CDR3 DNA reads as TGCGCCAGCAGCCAATCACGAGCTGAAGCTTTCTTT. The rearrangement joins TRBV5-1 to TRBJ1-1; no definite D call. This CDR3 is built from 12 residues. V lost 4 bases and J lost 6, with 10 bases in between. Germline V CDR1 and CDR2: SGHRS, YFSETQ.

Details on this clone: The same CDR3 arises from other DNA sequences in this sample as well. The V gene is TRBV6-5, the J gene TRBJ1-4, with TRBD1 identical over 9 bases. V was pared by 5 bases and J by 8 bases, with 6 bases of the junction left unmatched. Germline loops: CDR1 MNHEY, CDR2 SVGAGI. The CDR3 sequence is 14 residues long. CDR3 region: CASSLTGGGEKLFF. As DNA, the CDR3 is TGTGCCAGCAGTCTGACAGGGGGGGGAGAAAAACTGTTTTTT.

The rearrangement joins TRBV4-2 to TRBJ2-7; D call uncertain. The V end was cut by 0 bases, the J end by 0 bases, with 12 bases between. Germline lookup yields CDR1 LGHNA and CDR2 YNFKEQ. The CDR3 covers 16 residues. The CDR3: CASSQDVERSSYEQYF. CDR3 coding DNA: TGTGCCAGCAGCCAAGATGTTGAGAGGAGCTCCTACGAGCAGTACTTC.

This clone was counted a few times. CDR3 protein: CASSLKRGGKEKLFF. DNA for the CDR3: TGTGCCAGCAGCTTAAAAAGGGGGGGTAAGGAAAAACTGTTTTTT. The chain couples TRBV7-9 to TRBJ1-4; maybe TRBD1 (6 bases). This CDR3 is 15 amino acids long. The germline V gene has CDR1 SEHNR and CDR2 FQNEAQ (reference sequence). V lost 2 bases and J 8 bases, leaving 15 bases between the germline ends.

This chain links TRBV5-1 with TRBJ1-1, with D possibly matching TRBD1 (5 bases). The ends were cut back, 5 bases at V and 3 bases at J, with 17 bases in the middle. Germline V CDR1 and CDR2: SGHRS, YFSETQ. This CDR3 comprises 15 residues. CDR3 residues: CASRSLSAGYTEAFF. CDR3 sequence (DNA): TGCGCCAGCAGGTCCCTATCGGCAGGGTACACTGAAGCTTTCTTT.